The rows below give T cell receptor beta chains drawn from one sample of a study of response to subunit inactivated influenza vaccine. MiXCR was run by TCRdb on the RT-PCR reads, yielding one entry per CDR3 protein. The sample lists under 850,000 distinct CDR3 sequences; less than 20% were seen once. Sequencing used PBMCs from blood, obtained roughly 5 days after vaccination. The receptors derive from a man in his forties or fifties who received an inactivated influenza vaccine. Each CDR3 is given with its conserved first and last residue. D genes are given only for firm matches. Expanded clones get a size class; other rows say once, few or many, or leave the size out.

cdr3_length	clone_size	d_call	v_call	j_call	cdr3_aa	cdr3_nt
15	-	TRBD1	TRBV12-3/TRBV12-4	TRBJ2-2	CASSLGQGIPGELFF	TGTGCCAGCAGTCTTGGACAGGGAATCCCCGGGGAGCTGTTTTTT
17	many	-	TRBV6-2/TRBV6-3	TRBJ2-7	CASSSRFRDKGHYEQYF	TGTGCCAGCAGCTCACGTTTCCGGGACAAGGGCCACTACGAGCAGTACTTC
17	few	TRBD2	TRBV7-6	TRBJ2-1	CASSLRSPAGPYNEQFF	TGTGCCAGCAGCTTACGGTCCCCAGCGGGGCCATACAATGAGCAGTTCTTC
15	-	-	TRBV7-2	TRBJ1-5	CASSLSYGSNQPQHF	TGTGCCAGCAGCTTATCTTACGGTAGCAATCAGCCCCAGCATTTT
15	few	-	TRBV4-3	TRBJ1-2	CASSQEAHTNYGYTF	TGCGCCAGCAGCCAAGAGGCGCACACTAACTATGGCTACACCTTC
13	-	-	TRBV30	TRBJ2-7	CAWSVRQAGEQYF	TGTGCCTGGAGTGTACGGCAGGCTGGGGAGCAGTACTTC
16	few	-	TRBV20-1	TRBJ2-5	CSARDSGLSYQETQYF	TGCAGTGCTAGAGATTCAGGGCTCTCGTACCAAGAGACCCAGTACTTC
13	-	-	TRBV7-2	TRBJ2-7	CASRAASYYEQYF	TGTGCCAGCCGGGCCGCATCGTACTACGAGCAGTACTTC
13	many	-	TRBV4-1	TRBJ1-1	CASSQVRGTEAFF	TGCGCCAGCAGCCAAGTAAGGGGGACTGAAGCTTTCTTT
14	-	TRBD2	TRBV7-9	TRBJ2-2	CASSWTSASGELFF	TGTGCCAGCAGCTGGACTAGCGCTTCCGGGGAGCTGTTTTTT
14	-	-	TRBV7-9	TRBJ2-7	CASSLGAGNYEQYF	TGTGCCAGCAGCTTAGGAGCAGGGAACTACGAGCAGTACTTC
18	many	TRBD1	TRBV6-1	TRBJ2-4	CASRESGTGRVGENIQYF	TGTGCCAGCAGAGAATCCGGGACAGGGAGGGTCGGGGAAAACATTCAGTACTTC
16	few	TRBD1	TRBV5-6	TRBJ2-3	CASSFWDRDYGDTQYF	TGTGCCAGCAGCTTTTGGGACAGGGATTATGGAGATACGCAGTATTTT
15	many	TRBD1	TRBV5-6	TRBJ2-1	CASSSNRGTGNEQFF	TGTGCCAGCAGCTCAAACAGGGGTACGGGGAATGAGCAGTTCTTC
14	many	TRBD1	TRBV5-1	TRBJ2-1	CASLPGQGYNEQFF	TGCGCCAGCCTCCCCGGACAGGGATACAATGAGCAGTTCTTC
14	few	-	TRBV12-3/TRBV12-4	TRBJ1-1	CASSIGGVDTEAFF	TGTGCCAGCAGTATCGGAGGGGTTGACACTGAAGCTTTCTTT
17	few	-	TRBV20-1	TRBJ2-7	CSAIDRTGQHNTYEQYF	TGCAGTGCTATTGACCGAACGGGACAACACAACACCTACGAGCAGTACTTC
14	-	TRBD2	TRBV5-1	TRBJ2-1	CASSGLAAYPAQFF	TGCGCCAGCAGCGGGCTAGCGGCATATCCCGCGCAGTTCTTC
15	-	TRBD1	TRBV12-3/TRBV12-4	TRBJ1-5	CASSEYRGHRQPQHF	TGTGCCAGCAGTGAGTACAGGGGACATCGTCAGCCCCAGCATTTT
17	few	-	TRBV27	TRBJ1-2	CASSPSPPQGVSYGYTF	TGTGCCAGCAGTCCATCACCTCCACAGGGCGTATCCTATGGCTACACCTTC
13	few	TRBD1	TRBV28	TRBJ2-7	CASATGATYEQYF	TGTGCCAGCGCGACAGGGGCGACGTACGAGCAGTACTTC
14	-	TRBD1	TRBV7-2	TRBJ2-5	CASTDQGIGGPQYF	TGTGCCAGCACCGACCAGGGCATAGGGGGCCCCCAGTACTTC
16	-	-	TRBV28	TRBJ1-5	CASSPSGEGSNQPQHF	TGTGCCAGCAGCCCCTCAGGGGAGGGGAGCAATCAGCCCCAGCATTTT
11	many	-	TRBV12-3/TRBV12-4	TRBJ1-1	CASSVDTEAFF	TGTGCCAGCTCGGTTGACACTGAAGCTTTCTTT
12	many	TRBD1	TRBV12-3/TRBV12-4	TRBJ2-7	CASGQGAYEQYF	TGTGCCAGCGGCCAGGGGGCTTACGAGCAGTACTTC
15	-	TRBD1	TRBV5-6	TRBJ2-7	CASSFRPGQYYEQYF	TGTGCCAGCAGCTTTCGGCCGGGACAGTACTACGAGCAGTACTTC
15	many	-	TRBV6-2/TRBV6-3	TRBJ2-7	CASSYSGTQYYEQYF	TGTGCCAGCAGTTACTCGGGGACTCAGTACTACGAGCAGTACTTC
11	many	-	TRBV20-1	TRBJ2-5	CSATQRETQYF	TGCAGTGCTACTCAGCGGGAGACCCAGTACTTC
12	-	-	TRBV20-1	TRBJ2-7	CSARGMSYEQYF	TGCAGTGCTAGAGGCATGAGCTACGAGCAGTACTTC
15	-	-	TRBV20-1	TRBJ1-6	CSAHRDIFNNSPLHF	TGCAGTGCCCACAGGGACATCTTTAATAATTCACCCCTCCACTTT
12	few	-	TRBV2	TRBJ2-2	CASFEGSGELFF	TGTGCCAGCTTTGAGGGTTCGGGGGAGCTGTTTTTT
14	few	-	TRBV20-1	TRBJ1-4	CSAGGGFKELELFF	TGCAGTGCTGGGGGGGGCTTTAAGGAACTGGAACTGTTTTTT
17	few	-	TRBV4-1	TRBJ1-5	CASSQEGSGLGNQPQHF	TGCGCCAGCAGCCAAGAGGGTTCAGGGCTTGGGAATCAGCCCCAGCATTTT
14	-	-	TRBV5-6	TRBJ2-1	CASSLTQPRIGQFF	TGTGCCAGCAGCTTGACACAGCCCCGAATAGGGCAGTTCTTC
15	-	-	TRBV20-1	TRBJ2-7	CSARERKSLSYEQYF	TGCAGTGCTAGAGAGAGGAAGTCCCTATCCTACGAGCAGTACTTC
14	-	-	TRBV20-1	TRBJ2-7	CSATGTQSSYEQYF	TGCAGTGCTACCGGGACTCAGAGCTCCTACGAGCAGTACTTC
14	few	TRBD1	TRBV20-1	TRBJ2-5	CSPYRQGIQETQYF	TGCAGCCCCTACCGACAGGGAATCCAAGAGACCCAGTACTTC
15	-	TRBD1	TRBV5-1	TRBJ1-6	CASSPRGQGESPLHF	TGCGCCAGCAGCCCTAGGGGACAGGGTGAATCACCCCTCCACTTT
20	many	-	TRBV12-3/TRBV12-4	TRBJ2-1	CASSHPGKGPVESSYNEQFF	TGTGCCAGCAGCCACCCCGGCAAGGGACCGGTCGAAAGCTCCTACAATGAGCAGTTCTTC
17	-	TRBD2	TRBV7-2	TRBJ2-3	CASSLARASGRLDTQYF	TGTGCCAGCAGCTTAGCTCGGGCTAGCGGGAGATTAGATACGCAGTATTTT
13	many	TRBD1	TRBV12-3/TRBV12-4	TRBJ1-4	CASGQGDPEKLFF	TGTGCCAGCGGACAGGGCGATCCTGAAAAACTGTTTTTT
12	many	-	TRBV10-3	TRBJ2-1	CAISEVGNEQFF	TGTGCCATCAGTGAAGTTGGAAATGAGCAGTTCTTC
14	-	TRBD2	TRBV30	TRBJ2-7	CAWSDPGLAIRGYF	TGTGCCTGGAGTGACCCGGGACTAGCCATTCGGGGGTACTTC
16	-	-	TRBV20-1	TRBJ2-5	CSARGPPPSVRETQYF	TGCAGTGCTAGAGGGCCACCACCTAGTGTTCGGGAGACCCAGTACTTC
13	few	-	TRBV29-1	TRBJ1-4	CSVGVNRDKKLFF	TGCAGCGTTGGGGTAAACAGGGATAAAAAACTGTTTTTT
15	-	TRBD2	TRBV7-3	TRBJ2-3	CASSHGGSRTDTQYF	TGTGCCAGCAGCCACGGCGGGAGCCGCACAGATACGCAGTATTTT
14	many	-	TRBV29-1	TRBJ2-2	CSGSVGGNTGELFF	TGCAGCGGGTCAGTAGGAGGGAACACCGGGGAGCTGTTTTTT
15	-	TRBD1	TRBV12-3/TRBV12-4	TRBJ1-4	CASSLSGQGGEKLFF	TGTGCCAGCAGTTTGTCGGGACAGGGAGGCGAAAAACTGTTTTTT
16	-	TRBD2	TRBV28	TRBJ2-7	CASSFGLAESSYEQYF	TGTGCCAGCAGTTTCGGGCTAGCGGAAAGCTCCTACGAGCAGTACTTC
16	few	TRBD1	TRBV7-9	TRBJ2-7	CASSLMGQARSYEQYF	TGTGCCAGCAGCTTAATGGGACAGGCCCGATCCTACGAGCAGTACTTC
11	-	-	TRBV12-3/TRBV12-4	TRBJ2-1	CASTFGNEQFF	TGTGCCAGCACCTTTGGCAATGAGCAGTTCTTC
14	few	TRBD2	TRBV4-3	TRBJ2-5	CASSRDYHQETQYF	TGCGCCAGCAGCCGGGACTACCACCAAGAGACCCAGTACTTC